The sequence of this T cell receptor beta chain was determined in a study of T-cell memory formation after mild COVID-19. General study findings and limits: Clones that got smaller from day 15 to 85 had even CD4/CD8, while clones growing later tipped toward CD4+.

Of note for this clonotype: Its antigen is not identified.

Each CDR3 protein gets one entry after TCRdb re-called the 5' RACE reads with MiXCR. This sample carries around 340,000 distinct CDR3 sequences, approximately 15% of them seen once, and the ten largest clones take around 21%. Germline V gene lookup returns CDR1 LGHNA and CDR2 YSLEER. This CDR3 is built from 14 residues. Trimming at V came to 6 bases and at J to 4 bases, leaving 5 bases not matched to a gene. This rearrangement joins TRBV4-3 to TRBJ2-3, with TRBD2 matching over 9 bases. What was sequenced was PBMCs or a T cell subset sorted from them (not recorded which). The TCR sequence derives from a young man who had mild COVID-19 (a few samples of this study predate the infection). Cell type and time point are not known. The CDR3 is CASSPGLAPDTQYF. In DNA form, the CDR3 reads TGCGCCAGCAGTCCGGGACTAGCACCAGATACGCAGTATTTT.